These 11 T cell receptor beta chains share one sample of origin, sequenced in a study of T cells after yellow fever vaccination. TCRdb fed the 5' RACE reads into MiXCR, producing one record per CDR3 protein. Of approximately 300,000 distinct CDR3 sequences in the sample, over 10% were seen once. This specimen was CD4+ T cells sorted from PBMCs, taken 45 days after the yellow fever booster vaccination. The receptors were gathered from a man younger than 45 who received the YFV17D yellow fever vaccine.

This clonotype was recorded a few times. This chain joins TRBV20-1 and TRBJ1-5; 7 nucleotides line up with TRBD1. After removal of 3 bases from V and 2 bases from J, the junction contained 13 bases not matched to a gene. This CDR3 region has 17 residues. Germline assignment: CDR1 DFQATT and CDR2 SNEGSKA (reference sequence). CDR3: CSASLRQGIFGNQPQHF. The CDR3 coding sequence is TGCAGTGCTAGTTTGCGACAGGGAATCTTTGGCAATCAGCCCCAGCATTTT.

The V gene is TRBV5-1, the J gene TRBJ2-3; a weak D match, TRBD2 (6 bases). CDR1 and CDR2 from the germline V gene are SGHRS and YFSETQ. Trimming removed 5 bases at V and 2 bases at J, with 12 bases between. CDR3 length: 14 residues. The CDR3 nucleotides are TGCGCCAGCAGTCCGGGACTTCCCACAGATACGCAGTATTTT. Translated, it gives CASSPGLPTDTQYF.

This clonotype was picked up a small number of times. The J gene is TRBJ2-7, the V gene TRBV7-2; D is perhaps TRBD2 (6 bases). V was clipped by 1 base and J by 4 bases, with 14 bases between them. The CDR3 sequence is 15 residues long. Germline-derived CDR1 and CDR2 are SGHTA and FQGNSA. CDR3 bases: TGTGCCAGCAGCTTAGATGTTCGGGGGATATACGAGCAGTACTTC. Translation: CASSLDVRGIYEQYF.

This clonotype has only a few counts. The chain employs TRBV7-2 and TRBJ2-2; TRBD1 aligns across 10 bases. CDR1 is SGHTA and CDR2 is FQGNSA in the germline V gene. This CDR3 comprises 15 residues. V dropped 4 bases and J dropped 5; count of bases not matched to a gene: 4. The CDR3 loop is CASSYEDRGTGELFF. CDR3 nucleotide sequence: TGTGCCAGCAGCTATGAGGACAGGGGGACCGGGGAGCTGTTTTTT.

This clonotype was recorded many times. The chain joins TRBV5-1 to TRBJ2-4, with TRBD2 matching 7 bases. With 3 bases clipped from V and 5 bases from J, the junction kept 2 bases outside the gene matches. Germline CDR1 is SGHRS and CDR2 is YFSETQ. The CDR3 length is 13 residues. The CDR3 nucleotides read TGCGCCAGCAGCTCGGGAGGACAAAACATTCAGTACTTC. It specifies CASSSGGQNIQYF.

The chain links TRBV29-1 to TRBJ2-3; 7 bases fit TRBD1. Germline values: CDR1 SQVTM, CDR2 ANQGSEA. This CDR3 contains 14 residues. V dropped 5 bases and J dropped 1; count of bases not matched to a gene: 6. The CDR3 spells CSVLQGFRTDTQYF. The CDR3 nucleotides read TGCAGCGTTTTACAGGGGTTTCGCACAGATACGCAGTATTTT.

The V gene is TRBV20-1, the J gene TRBJ1-1, with TRBD1 as a possible D gene (5 bases). The CDR3 contains 14 residues. The V and J ends lost 6 bases and 3 bases respectively, with 17 bases between them. Germline CDR1 reads DFQATT; CDR2 reads SNEGSKA (reference sequence). CDR3: CSAKIGGSDTEAFF. The CDR3 DNA is TGCAGTGCAAAGATCGGGGGGAGCGACACTGAAGCTTTCTTT.

V gene TRBV20-1 combines with J gene TRBJ1-4; no clear D. The CDR3 has 14 amino acids. The germline V and J ends were trimmed by 3 bases and 0 bases, with 8 bases remaining between them. In germline, CDR1 is DFQATT, CDR2 SNEGSKA (reference sequence). CDR3 coding DNA: TGCAGTGCTAGGAAAATAGCAACTAATGAAAAACTGTTTTTT. As protein: CSARKIATNEKLFF.

V and J are TRBV5-1 and TRBJ2-1; unclear D gene. Trimming removed 0 bases from V and 6 bases from J, with 10 bases in between. Per germline, CDR1 SGHRS and CDR2 YFSETQ. The CDR3 consists of 14 residues. The CDR3 DNA reads as TGCGCCAGCAGCTTGGACTACACAGCCAATGAGCAGTTCTTC. Amino acid sequence: CASSLDYTANEQFF.

The rearrangement uses TRBV18 and TRBJ2-5; tentatively, D is TRBD1 or TRBD2 (5 bases each). Germline V lookup: CDR1 KGHSH, CDR2 LQKENI. The CDR3 is made up of 13 amino acids. Trimming cost V 10 bases and J 3 bases, with 15 bases left between them. CDR3 in amino acids: CATKLGVEETQYF. In DNA, the CDR3 is TGTGCCACCAAACTAGGGGTAGAAGAGACCCAGTACTTC.

This clonotype was seen repeatedly, ten times or more. The V and J genes are TRBV7-9 and TRBJ2-7; 10 nucleotides align to TRBD2. The CDR3 extends over 14 amino acids. V lost 6 bases to trimming and J lost 2 bases; unmatched junction nucleotides: 4. Germline V CDR1 and CDR2: SEHNR, FQNEAQ (reference sequence). The CDR3 region has the DNA TGTGCCAGCAGTCTAGCGGGGGTTACCTACGAGCAGTACTTC. Its translation: CASSLAGVTYEQYF.